Sequencing of this T cell receptor beta chain was carried out in a study of regulatory T cells in long-lasting Graves disease (dated by TCRdb to the early 2020s). For the study in its entirety: In the newly diagnosed Graves' disease group, patients had been taking antithyroid drugs for less than 3 months. Persistent Graves' disease patients were compared with newly diagnosed Graves' disease patients by peripheral blood TCR sequencing and RNA sequencing. A total of about 33 samples underwent TCR sequencing, from about 13 patients with persistent Graves' disease and some 20 patients with newly diagnosed Graves' disease. The study was registered as a clinical trial and conducted in China. The study at large found these results: Peripheral blood alone was examined, since thyroid tissue, which constituted the primary lesion, could not be accessed. More public clonotypes were shared among persistent patients (under 3,000) than among newly diagnosed patients (966). The authors acknowledged the small sample size as a limitation that may reduce accuracy. Compared with newly diagnosed patients, persistent Graves' disease patients had lower TCR Shannon entropy and fewer highly expanded clones, which suggests clonal expansion. Preferential use of TRBV28, TRBJ1-2 and TRBJ2-5 was observed in persistent disease, whereas TRBV20-1 and TRBJ2-1 were favored in newly diagnosed disease. Sequencing and analysis were limited to the TCR beta chain.

This specimen's time point label, interpreted: newly diagnosed GD, antithyroid drugs for less than 3 months. For both TCR sequencing and RNA sequencing, RNA was extracted from PBMCs using TRIzol. The diagnosis of Graves' disease followed American Thyroid Association guidelines. Patients for the study were recruited at an endocrinology department in Xi'an, China. From each patient, about 9 milliliters of peripheral blood was collected into an EDTA anticoagulant tube. PBMCs were isolated by Ficoll Paque Plus density gradient separation without further T cell sorting. An Agilent 2100 Bioanalyzer and agarose gel were used to check RNA quality, and a NanoDrop 2000 was used to measure RNA concentration. Library generation was performed with multiplex PCR. Sequenced on an Illumina HiSeq 4000. To build TCR beta libraries, CDR3 regions were amplified by Arm-PCR using iRepertoire HTBI primers. PCR products were gel purified before sequencing. Processing in the source paper ran as follows. Across samples, 60 to 70 TRBV and approximately 15 TRBJ segments were identified and used for gene usage analysis of CDR3 amino acid clonotypes. COPE and FqMerger were used to merge filtered high-quality paired reads into contigs. BLAST was used to align contigs to IMGT TRBV, TRBD and TRBJ reference genes, and CDR3 was defined according to IMGT. Any clonotype with a frequency above 0.1% was classified as a highly expanded clone. Shannon entropy served as the measure of repertoire diversity, while the Gini coefficient captured V-J evenness. A clonotype was considered public if more than one individual shared it. Through fastp at Q25 and MiXCR, TCRdb rebuilt clones from the public reads, retaining in-frame beta chains. Each CDR3 protein gets just one entry, which takes the most common genes and DNA from the rows behind it. What appears here as the V and J calls and clone size reflects TCRdb's work, not the paper's. The sample table holds roughly 420,000 distinct CDR3 sequences, of which around 15% were seen once. Jointly, the top ten make up around a quarter of the sample.

The table lists this clonotype with a few counts. Its specific antigen is unknown. Per-base qualities were not stored, and no clone one base away is much larger. From a lookup of the germline V gene (reference sequence), CDR1 and CDR2 are SGHNT and YYREEE. The V end loses 4 bases and the J end loses 4 bases, and a stretch of 18 bases separates them. Inclusive of the bounding cysteine and phenylalanine, the CDR3 is 15 residues long. The DNA shown is the 45-base CDR3, in frame from base 1. This sample was shared with a second study, whose subject was T cells in Graves' hyperthyroidism and ophthalmopathy. As that second paper reports: Stable Graves' hyperthyroidism was defined as no progression to ophthalmopathy during 18 months of follow-up. Hyperthyroidism patients were newly diagnosed, had a disease duration of under 2 months, and were aged 18 to 65 years. Any patient with an uncontrolled infection, another autoimmune disease, pregnancy or lactation was excluded. Diagnoses relied on clinical symptoms, serum thyroxine and TRAb, thyroid ultrasound and orbital computed tomography. For the first round of RT-PCR on the TCR CDR3, the HTBI primer set was used together with the Qiagen OneStep RT-PCR kit. Most expanded thyroid clonotypes (frequency above 0.001) were also detected in blood, a finding suggesting that blood repertoires may reflect thyroid immune responses. Ophthalmopathy was separated from stable hyperthyroidism by a 13 V-J signature model, with just over 85% sensitivity and about 81% specificity obtained in cross-validation and 80%/75% obtained in testing. In validation, the model predicted progression to ophthalmopathy with around 71% sensitivity and less than 80% specificity, a median of around six months before onset. TCR V-J signatures able to tell the groups apart were searched for in a discovery cohort of 90 to 100 patients, of whom fewer than 45 had Graves' ophthalmopathy and roughly 59 had stable Graves' hyperthyroidism. Whether ophthalmopathy could be predicted prospectively was tested in an independent validation cohort made up of approximately 19 hyperthyroidism patients plus 17 patients who later progressed to ophthalmopathy. For training and testing, the roughly 93 patients in the discovery cohort were randomly divided in a 7:3 ratio. The study also compared thyroid tissue and blood T-cell repertoires from more than 5 Graves' hyperthyroidism patients. After sampling, hyperthyroidism patients received methimazole starting at 30 mg daily, and ophthalmopathy patients received high-dose intravenous methylprednisolone. Libraries were constructed in a second round of multiplex PCR, after which size selection and purification were performed. Paired-end sequencing of the libraries was performed with 100 bp reads on an Illumina HiSeq2000. Raw data were processed with SOAPnuke, discarding reads with adapters, uncalled bases, mean Phred below 15, or no exact constant-primer or identifier match. COPE v1.2.5 was used to merge high-quality paired reads, and clonotypes were defined as unique nucleotide sequences. MiTCR v1.1 was used to align the clonotypes against IMGT TRBV, TRBD and TRBJ reference segments. Only V-J combinations with frequency above 0.0001, covering approximately 99% of repertoires, were analysed. The TCS score was defined as F50 (clonal expansion) divided by E x V (chaos), with BLOSUM62-based TCRdist calculated between CDR3 peptides within each V-J. Welch's t-statistics and random forest reduced just over 500 V-J features to 10 to 15, which were used in a naive Bayes classifier (R e1071). No statistical method was used to set the sample size in advance, and investigators knew the group allocation. TCR Vbeta CDR3 sequencing of 120 to 150 peripheral blood samples (roughly 41 ophthalmopathy, roughly 72 hyperthyroidism and some 17 progressor patients) is reported in the paper.

The material was peripheral blood mononuclear cells (PBMCs), obtained at new diagnosis, from a patient treated with antithyroid drugs. The TCR comes from a woman younger than 35 with Graves disease. Donor details come from another sample of the same person, matched by shared clones. The chain is made from TRBV5-4 and TRBJ2-7, with TRBD2 as a weak D call on 7 bases. The DNA sequence is as follows: TGTGCCAGCAGCGCGACTGGCGGGGGCATATACGAGCAGTACTTC. It translates as CASSATGGGIYEQYF. With all but the CDR3 taken from the reference TRBV5-4 and TRBJ2-7 genes, the full variable domain is: ETGVTQSPTHLIKTRGQQVTLRCSSQSGHNTVSWYQQALGQGPQFIFQYYREEENGRGNFPPRFSGLQFPNYSSELNVNALELDDSALYLCASSATGGGIYEQYFGPGTRLTVT.